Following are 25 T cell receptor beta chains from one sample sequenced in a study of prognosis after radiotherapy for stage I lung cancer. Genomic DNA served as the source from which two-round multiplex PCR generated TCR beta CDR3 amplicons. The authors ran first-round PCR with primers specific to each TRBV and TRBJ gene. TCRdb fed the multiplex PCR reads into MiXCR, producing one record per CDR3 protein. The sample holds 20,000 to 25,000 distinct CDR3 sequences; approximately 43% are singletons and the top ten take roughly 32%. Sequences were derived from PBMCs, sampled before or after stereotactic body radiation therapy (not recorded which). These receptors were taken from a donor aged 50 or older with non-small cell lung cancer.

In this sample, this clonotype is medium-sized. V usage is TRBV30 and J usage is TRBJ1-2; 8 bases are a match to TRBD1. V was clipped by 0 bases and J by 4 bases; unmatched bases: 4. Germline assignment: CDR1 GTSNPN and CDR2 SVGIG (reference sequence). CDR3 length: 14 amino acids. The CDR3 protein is CAWSVDRGGYGYTF. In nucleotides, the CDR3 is TGTGCCTGGAGTGTCGACAGGGGAGGCTATGGCTACACCTTC.

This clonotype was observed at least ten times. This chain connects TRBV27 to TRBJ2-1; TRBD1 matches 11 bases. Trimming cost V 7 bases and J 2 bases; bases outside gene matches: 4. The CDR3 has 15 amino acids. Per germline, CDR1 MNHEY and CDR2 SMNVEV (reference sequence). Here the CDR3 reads CASKPGQGAYNEQFF. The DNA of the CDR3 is TGTGCCAGCAAACCGGGACAGGGGGCCTACAATGAGCAGTTCTTC.

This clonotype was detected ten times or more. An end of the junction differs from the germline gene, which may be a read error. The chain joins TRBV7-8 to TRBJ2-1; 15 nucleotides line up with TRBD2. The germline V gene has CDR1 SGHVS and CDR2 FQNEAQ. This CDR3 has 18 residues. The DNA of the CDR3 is TGTGCCAGCGGCTTAGTTGTCCCAGGGACTAGCGGGAGGAATGAGCAGTTCTTC. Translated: CASGLVVPGTSGRNEQFF.

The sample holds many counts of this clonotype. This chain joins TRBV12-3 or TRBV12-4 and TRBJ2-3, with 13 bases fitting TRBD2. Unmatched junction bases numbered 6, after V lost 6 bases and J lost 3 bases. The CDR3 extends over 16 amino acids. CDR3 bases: TGTGCCAGCAGCCCTGGGACTAGCGGGGCGACAGATACGCAGTATTTT. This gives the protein CASSPGTSGATDTQYF.

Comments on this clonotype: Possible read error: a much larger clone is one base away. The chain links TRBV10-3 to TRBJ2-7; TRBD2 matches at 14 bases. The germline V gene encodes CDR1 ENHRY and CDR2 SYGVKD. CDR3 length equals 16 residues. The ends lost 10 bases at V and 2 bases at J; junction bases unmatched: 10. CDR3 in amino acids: CATKWTSGRSAYEQYF. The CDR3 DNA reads TGTGCCACAAAGTGGACTAGCGGGAGGTCGGCCTACGAGCAGTACTTC.

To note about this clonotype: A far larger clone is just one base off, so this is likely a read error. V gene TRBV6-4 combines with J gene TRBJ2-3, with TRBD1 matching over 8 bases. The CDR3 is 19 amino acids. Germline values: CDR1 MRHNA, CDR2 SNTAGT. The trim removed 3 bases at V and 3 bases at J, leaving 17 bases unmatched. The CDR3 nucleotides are TGTGCCAGCAGTGAACTGCTGGGGGGACAGGTTGGGAAGACAGATACGCAGTATTTT. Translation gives CASSELLGGQVGKTDTQYF.

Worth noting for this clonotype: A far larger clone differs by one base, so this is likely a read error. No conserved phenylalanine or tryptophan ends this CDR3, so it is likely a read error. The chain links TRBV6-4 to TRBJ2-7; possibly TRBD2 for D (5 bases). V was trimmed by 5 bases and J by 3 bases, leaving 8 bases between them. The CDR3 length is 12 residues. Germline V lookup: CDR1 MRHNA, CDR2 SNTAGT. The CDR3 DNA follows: TGTGCCAGCAGTTACGCGGGCTACGAGCAGTACCTC. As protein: CASSYAGYEQYL.

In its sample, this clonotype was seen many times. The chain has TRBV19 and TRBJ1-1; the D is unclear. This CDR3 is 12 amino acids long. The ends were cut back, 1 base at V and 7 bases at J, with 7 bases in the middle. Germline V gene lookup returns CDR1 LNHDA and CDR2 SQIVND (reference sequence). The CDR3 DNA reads TGTGCCAGTAGTATAGGACGGGGTGAAGCTTTCTTT. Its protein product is CASSIGRGEAFF.

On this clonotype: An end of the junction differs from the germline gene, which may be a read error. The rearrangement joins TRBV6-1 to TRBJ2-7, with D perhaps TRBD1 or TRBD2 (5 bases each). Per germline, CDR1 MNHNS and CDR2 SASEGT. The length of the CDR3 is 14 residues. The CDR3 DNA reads TGTCCCAGCAGTGAAGGGGACCGCTGGTACGAGCAGTACTTC. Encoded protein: CPSSEGDRWYEQYF.

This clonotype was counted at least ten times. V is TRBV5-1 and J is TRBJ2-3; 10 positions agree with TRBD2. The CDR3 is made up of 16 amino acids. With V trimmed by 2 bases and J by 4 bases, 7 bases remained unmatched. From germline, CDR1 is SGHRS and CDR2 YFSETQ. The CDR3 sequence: CASSFGTGTSADTQYF. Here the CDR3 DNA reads TGCGCCAGCAGCTTCGGAACCGGGACTAGCGCAGATACGCAGTATTTT.

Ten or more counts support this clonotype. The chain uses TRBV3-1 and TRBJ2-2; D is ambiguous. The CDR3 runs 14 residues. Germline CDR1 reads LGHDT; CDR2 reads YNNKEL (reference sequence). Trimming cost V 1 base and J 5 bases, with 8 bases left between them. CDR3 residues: CASSQVLGTGELFF. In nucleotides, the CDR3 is TGTGCCAGCAGCCAAGTTCTCGGAACCGGGGAGCTGTTTTTT.

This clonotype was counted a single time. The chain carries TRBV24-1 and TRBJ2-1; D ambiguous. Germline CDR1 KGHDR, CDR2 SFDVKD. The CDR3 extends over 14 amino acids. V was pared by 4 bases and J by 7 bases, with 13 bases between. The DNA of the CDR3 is TGTGCCACCAGTGACTCCGACCCGCCTAATGAGCAGTTCTTC. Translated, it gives CATSDSDPPNEQFF.

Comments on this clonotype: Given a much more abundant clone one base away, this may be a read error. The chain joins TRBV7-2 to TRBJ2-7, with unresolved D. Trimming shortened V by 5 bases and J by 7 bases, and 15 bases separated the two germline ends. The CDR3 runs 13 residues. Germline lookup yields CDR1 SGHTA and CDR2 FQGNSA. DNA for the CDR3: TGTGCCAGCAGCACCTGGACGGGCGGTGAGCAGTACTTC. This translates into CASSTWTGGEQYF.

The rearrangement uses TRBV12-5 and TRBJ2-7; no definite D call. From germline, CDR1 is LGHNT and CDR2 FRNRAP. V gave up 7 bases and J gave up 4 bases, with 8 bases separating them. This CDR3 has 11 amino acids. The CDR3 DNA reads TGTGCTAGTGTTCATGGGTACGAGCAGTACTTC. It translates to CASVHGYEQYF.

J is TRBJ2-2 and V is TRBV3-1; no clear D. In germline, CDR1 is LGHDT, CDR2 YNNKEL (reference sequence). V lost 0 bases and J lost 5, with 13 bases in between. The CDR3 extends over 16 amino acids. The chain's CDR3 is CASSQDLGLRTGELFF. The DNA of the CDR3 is TGTGCCAGCAGCCAAGATTTGGGATTGAGGACCGGGGAGCTGTTTTTT. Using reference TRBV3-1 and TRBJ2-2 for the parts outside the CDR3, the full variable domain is DTAVSQTPKYLVTQMGNDKSIKCEQNLGHDTMYWYKQDSKKFLKIMFSYNNKELIINETVPNRFSPKSPDKAHLNLHINSLELGDSAVYFCASSQDLGLRTGELFFGEGSRLTVL.

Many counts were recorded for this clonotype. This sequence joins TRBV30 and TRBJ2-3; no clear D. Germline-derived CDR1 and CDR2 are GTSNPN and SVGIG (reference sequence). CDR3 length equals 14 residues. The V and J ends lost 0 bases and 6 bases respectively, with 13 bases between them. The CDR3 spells CAWSVSLSLDTQYF. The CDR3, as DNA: TGTGCCTGGAGTGTTAGTCTATCGTTGGATACGCAGTATTTT.

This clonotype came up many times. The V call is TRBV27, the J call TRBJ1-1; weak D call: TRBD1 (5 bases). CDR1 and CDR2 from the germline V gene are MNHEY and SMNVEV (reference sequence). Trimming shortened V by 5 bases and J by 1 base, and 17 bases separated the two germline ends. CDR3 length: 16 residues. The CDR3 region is CASSRGVRAANTEAFF. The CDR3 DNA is TGTGCCAGCAGTCGGGGGGTCAGGGCGGCGAACACTGAAGCTTTCTTT.

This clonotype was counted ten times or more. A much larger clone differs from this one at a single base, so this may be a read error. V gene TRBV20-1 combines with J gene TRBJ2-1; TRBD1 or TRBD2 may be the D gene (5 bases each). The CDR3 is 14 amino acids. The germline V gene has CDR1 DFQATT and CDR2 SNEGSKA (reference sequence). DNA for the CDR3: TGCAGTGCTCGCAGCTCCGGGACGAACAATGAGCAGCTCTTC. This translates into CSARSSGTNNEQLF.

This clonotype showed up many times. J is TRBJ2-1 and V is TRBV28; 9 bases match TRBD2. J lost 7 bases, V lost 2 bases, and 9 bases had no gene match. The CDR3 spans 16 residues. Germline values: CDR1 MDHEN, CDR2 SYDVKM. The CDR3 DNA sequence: TGTGCCAGCAGTTTAATGGGCGGGGGGGCGGGAAATGAGCAGTTCTTC. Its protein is CASSLMGGGAGNEQFF.

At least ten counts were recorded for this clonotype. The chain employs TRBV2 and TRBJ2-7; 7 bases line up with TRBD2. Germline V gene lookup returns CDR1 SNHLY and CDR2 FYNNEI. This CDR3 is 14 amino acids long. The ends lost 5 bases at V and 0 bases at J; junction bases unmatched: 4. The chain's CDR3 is CASSLADSSYEQYF. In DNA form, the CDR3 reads TGTGCCAGCAGTCTAGCGGATAGCTCCTACGAGCAGTACTTC.

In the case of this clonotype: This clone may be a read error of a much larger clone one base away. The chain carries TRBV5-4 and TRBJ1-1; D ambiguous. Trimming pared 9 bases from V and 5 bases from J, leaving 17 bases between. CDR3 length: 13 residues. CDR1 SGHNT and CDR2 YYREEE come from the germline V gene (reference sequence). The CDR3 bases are TGTGCCAACATGGTTGGGAGAGAGACTGAAGCTTTCTTT. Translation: CANMVGRETEAFF.

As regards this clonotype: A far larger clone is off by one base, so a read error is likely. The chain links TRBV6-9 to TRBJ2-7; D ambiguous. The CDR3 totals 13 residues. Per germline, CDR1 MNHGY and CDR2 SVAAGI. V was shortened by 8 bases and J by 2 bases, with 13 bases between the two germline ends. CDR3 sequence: CASCPASTYEQYF. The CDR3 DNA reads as TGTGCCAGCTGTCCCGCCAGTACCTACGAGCAGTACTTC.

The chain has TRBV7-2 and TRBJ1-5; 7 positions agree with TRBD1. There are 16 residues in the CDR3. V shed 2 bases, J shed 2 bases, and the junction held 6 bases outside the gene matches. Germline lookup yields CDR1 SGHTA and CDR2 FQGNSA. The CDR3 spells CASSLTQGGGNQPQHF. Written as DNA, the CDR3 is TGTGCCAGCAGCTTAACCCAGGGGGGGGGCAATCAGCCCCAGCATTTT. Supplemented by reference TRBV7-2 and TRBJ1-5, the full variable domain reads GAGVSQSPSNKVTEKGKDVELRCDPISGHTALYWYRQSLGQGLEFLIYFQGNSAPDKSGLPSDRFSAERTGGSVSTLTIQRTQQEDSAVYLCASSLTQGGGNQPQHFGDGTRLSIL.

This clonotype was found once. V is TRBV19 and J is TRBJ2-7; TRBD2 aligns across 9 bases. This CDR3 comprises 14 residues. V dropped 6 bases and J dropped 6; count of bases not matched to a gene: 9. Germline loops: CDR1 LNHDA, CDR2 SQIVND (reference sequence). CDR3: CASSGTSRRGEQYF. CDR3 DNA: TGTGCCAGTAGCGGGACTAGCCGGCGCGGCGAGCAGTACTTC.

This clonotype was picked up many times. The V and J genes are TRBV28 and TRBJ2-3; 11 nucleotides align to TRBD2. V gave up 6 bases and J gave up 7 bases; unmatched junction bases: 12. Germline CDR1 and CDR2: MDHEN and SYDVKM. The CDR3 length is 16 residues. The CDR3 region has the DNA TGTGCCAGCAGCTCCGCCGGGACTAGCGGATTTAATACGCAGTATTTT. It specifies CASSSAGTSGFNTQYF.